This is a list of T cell receptor beta chains from one sample in a study of CD8 T cells in ankylosing spondylitis. Each CDR3 protein is one row after TCRdb ran MiXCR on the 5' RACE reads. The sample lists under 300,000 distinct CDR3 sequences, approximately 9% occurring once. The sequenced material came from blood, either unsorted or a sorted T cell fraction (not recorded which). These receptor sequences come from a male donor with ankylosing spondylitis or in good health (not recorded which). The CDR3 runs from the conserved cysteine through the conserved F or W. A D gene is named only where the DNA matches it firmly. Rows may omit the clone size; those that give it use once, few, many or a size class.

>14|-|TRBJ1-2|-|TRBV5-5
TGTGCCAGCAGCTTACGGGGTTCCAACTATGGCTACACCTTC
CASSLRGSNYGYTF
>15|many|TRBJ2-3|-|TRBV4-3
TGCGCCAGCAGCCAAGAGGGGGATAGCACAGATACGCAGTATTTT
CASSQEGDSTDTQYF
>15|few|TRBJ2-5|TRBD2|TRBV7-8
TGTGCCAGCAGCTGGGGGGGAGGGTACCAAGAGACCCAGTACTTC
CASSWGGGYQETQYF
>15|many|TRBJ1-1|TRBD1|TRBV6-1
TGTGCCAGCAGCCGGAACAGGGGCAGGAACACTGAAGCTTTCTTT
CASSRNRGRNTEAFF
>18|many|TRBJ2-4|-|TRBV20-1
TGCAGTGCTAGAGATCTGAGGGGCCCAGTTAGTTCCAAAAACATTCAGTACTTC
CSARDLRGPVSSKNIQYF
>14|many|TRBJ1-2|TRBD1|TRBV5-1
TGCGCCAGCAGCTTAGGGGACAGGGGCTATGGCTACACCTTC
CASSLGDRGYGYTF
>14|-|TRBJ1-1|-|TRBV12-3/TRBV12-4
TGTGCCAGCAGCGAAGGGACCTTGGACACTGAAGCTTTCTTT
CASSEGTLDTEAFF
>15|many|TRBJ2-2|-|TRBV3-1
TGTGCCAGCAGCCGGTCACAGGGTGTCGCCGGGGAGCTGTTTTTT
CASSRSQGVAGELFF
>14|many|TRBJ2-3|-|TRBV27
TGTGCCAGCAGTATACAGGGCTCCCCAGATACGCAGTATTTT
CASSIQGSPDTQYF
>16|many|TRBJ2-3|-|TRBV9
TGTGCCAGCAGCGTAGATGGCAGGACAAGCACAGATACGCAGTATTTT
CASSVDGRTSTDTQYF
>15|many|TRBJ1-3|-|TRBV7-8
TGTGCCAGCAGCTTAGCGGTGGGCCTCGGAAACACCATATATTTT
CASSLAVGLGNTIYF
>12|few|TRBJ2-2|-|TRBV2
TGTGCCAGCAGTGAGAGGACCGGGGAGCTGTTTTTT
CASSERTGELFF
>14|few|TRBJ2-7|TRBD1|TRBV5-1
TGCGCCAGCAGCTTGGGACAGGGCGGCCACGAGCAGTACTTC
CASSLGQGGHEQYF
>15|few|TRBJ2-5|TRBD2|TRBV7-2
TGTGCCAGCAGCCTACCAAGTAGCGGGAAAGAGACCCAGTACTTC
CASSLPSSGKETQYF
>14|few|TRBJ2-5|-|TRBV12-3/TRBV12-4
TGTGCCAGCAGTCGGAACTCGCCCCTGGGGACCCAGTACTTC
CASSRNSPLGTQYF
>14|many|TRBJ1-5|-|TRBV5-1
TGCGCCAGCAGCTTGGAGGGGGGCAATCAGCCCCAGCATTTT
CASSLEGGNQPQHF
>17|few|TRBJ2-3|TRBD2|TRBV12-3/TRBV12-4
TGTGCCAGCAGTTCACCCCTAGCGGGGGTTGGTTCAGATACGCAGTATTTT
CASSSPLAGVGSDTQYF
>12|few|TRBJ1-1|-|TRBV20-1
TGCAGTTTTGGGGGCATGAACACTGAAGCTTTCTTT
CSFGGMNTEAFF
>12|many|TRBJ2-3|-|TRBV7-8
TGTGCCAGCAGTTTAGCTCGAGATACGCAGTATTTT
CASSLARDTQYF
>16|-|TRBJ2-5|-|TRBV12-3/TRBV12-4
TGTGCCAGCAGCACCACCCGACAGCTCGGGCAACGGACCCAGTACTTC
CASSTTRQLGQRTQYF
>12|many|TRBJ2-1|-|TRBV30
TGTGCCTGGAGTGGGGGAGCGAATGAGCAGTTCTTC
CAWSGGANEQFF
>14|few|TRBJ1-5|-|TRBV21-1
TGTGCCAGCCCCCCGGGCGAGAGACATCAGCCCCAGCATTTT
CASPPGERHQPQHF
>17|few|TRBJ2-1|TRBD1|TRBV7-9
TGTGCCAGCAGCTTAGCCCGCCCAGGGGGTACCTACAATGAGCAGTTCTTC
CASSLARPGGTYNEQFF
>17|many|TRBJ2-5|TRBD2|TRBV12-3/TRBV12-4
TGTGCCAGCAGTCTCCTCGGGCTAGCGGGGCCACAAGAGACCCAGTACTTC
CASSLLGLAGPQETQYF
>13|many|TRBJ1-1|TRBD1|TRBV12-5
TGTGCTAGTGTCATGACAGGGGACACTGAAGCTTTCTTT
CASVMTGDTEAFF
>14|many|TRBJ1-2|TRBD1|TRBV5-1
TGCGCCAGCAGCTTAGGACAGGAGCTCTATGGCTACACCTTC
CASSLGQELYGYTF
>12|many|TRBJ1-1|-|TRBV25-1
TGTGCCAGCAAAGGGGGGAACACTGAAGCTTTCTTT
CASKGGNTEAFF
>13|once|TRBJ2-7|-|TRBV16
TGTGCCAGTTCACCCACAGAAGAAAACGAGCAGTACTTC
CASSPTEENEQYF
>13|many|TRBJ1-2|-|TRBV7-9
TGTGCCAGCAGCGTGGACACAGCCTATGGCTACACCTTC
CASSVDTAYGYTF
>16|many|TRBJ2-5|TRBD2|TRBV12-3/TRBV12-4
TGTGCCAGCAGTTTAGGGCTAGCGGGAGGGCAAGAGACCCAGTACTTC
CASSLGLAGGQETQYF
>15|many|TRBJ2-1|-|TRBV4-1
TGCGCCAGCAGCCAAGAAGGCAGGGGAGTTGGTGAGCAGTTCTTC
CASSQEGRGVGEQFF
>13|many|TRBJ1-5|-|TRBV29-1
TGCAGCGTTCTAGCCGGGGGGGATCAGCCCCAGCATTTT
CSVLAGGDQPQHF
>14|many|TRBJ1-5|-|TRBV7-2
TGTGCCAGCAGCATTAGAGCGGGAGATCAGCCCCAGCATTTT
CASSIRAGDQPQHF
>17|-|TRBJ2-1|-|TRBV7-9
TGTGCCAGCAGCCCTGGTGCCGGGGGCGGCTCCTACAATGAGCAGTTCTTC
CASSPGAGGGSYNEQFF
>14|-|TRBJ2-2|-|TRBV3-1
TGTGCCAGCAGCCAAGGTCGCGTAACCGGGGAGCTGTTTTTT
CASSQGRVTGELFF
>15|-|TRBJ2-3|TRBD2|TRBV20-1
TGCAGTGCTAGGGCTCTAGCGGGAGCGACAGATACGCAGTATTTT
CSARALAGATDTQYF
>17|many|TRBJ2-3|-|TRBV5-5
TGTGCCAGCAGCTGGAGGATGGGATTTTTTAGCACAGATACGCAGTATTTT
CASSWRMGFFSTDTQYF
>17|few|TRBJ2-7|TRBD2|TRBV27
TGTGCCAGCAGTTTAAGTCTAGCGGGGGCCAGCTCCTACGAGCAGTACTTC
CASSLSLAGASSYEQYF
>15|few|TRBJ2-7|-|TRBV7-8
TGTGCCAGCAGCCTCCGCCGACTAGGACGGAACGAGCAGTACTTC
CASSLRRLGRNEQYF